Detailed here is one TCR beta chain. Its antigen specificity is not known. At one end the junction does not follow the germline gene, possibly because of a read error. The sample is drawn from a study of T cell repertoires in cytomegalovirus infection (dated by TCRdb to the late 2010s). Concerning the study at large: Alongside well-studied HLA-B-restricted epitopes, the peptide stimulations were aimed at recently identified HLA-C-restricted CMV epitopes, whose presentation resists viral immunomodulation. The HLA type of each donor mattered for the analysis, because public TCR beta signatures pointed to carriage of CMV infection along with the matching HLA type. Overall results and qualifications from the work: In both this cohort and an independent cohort of over 350 donors, the cumulative frequency of public TCR beta family members distinguished carriers of CMV infection plus the relevant HLA type. The ex vivo response was dominated by HLA-C-restricted CMV-specific TCR beta clonotypes, which also provided the single most frequent clonotype in two of eight donors.

According to the study, the label for this sample's treatment or condition signals: in vitro stimulation with specific CMV peptide epitopes to enrich CMV-specific T cells. Reads for this sample came from an Illumina HiSeq 1500. Using fastp trimming at Q25 and MiXCR clonotype assembly, TCRdb reanalyzed the public sequencing data and kept in-frame beta chains. Each record represents a unique CDR3 protein, reported with the most common genes and DNA among its rows. The sample table holds hundreds of thousands of distinct CDR3 sequences, of which roughly a third were seen once. The ten largest clones take up around a sixth of the sample. CDR1 SGHTA and CDR2 FQGNSA are derived from the germline V gene. The CDR3 goes from the cysteine to the phenylalanine over 15 residues. Kept here is only the CDR3 DNA, which spans 45 bases and is read in frame from base 1.

The V and J segments used are TRBV7-2 and TRBJ2-7; no D gene is confidently identified. The clonotype originates from a human donor in good health (CMV status not recorded). Some clones in this sample may be carry-over from other donors' samples. This specimen was cultured PBMCs, taken from culture after CMV antigen stimulation. The nucleotide sequence reads TGTGCCCGCAGCTCCCGAACAGAGACCCTCGACGAGCAGTACTTC. The resulting protein is CARSSRTETLDEQYF.